The clone carrying this T cell receptor (beta chain) has a handful of counts. Its target is unknown. Researchers used the Oncomine TCR Beta short-read assay to sequence DNA from cultured CD4+ T cells. TCRdb re-called the PCR reads with MiXCR, one entry per CDR3 protein. The table includes over 20,000 distinct CDR3 sequences, about 45% detected once. These data come from a study of vaccination and CD4 T cells after COVID-19. V dropped 4 bases and J dropped 6; count of bases not matched to a gene: 3. The CDR3 runs 13 residues. The germline gives CDR1 MNHEY, CDR2 SMNVEV (reference sequence). Regarding treatment: approximately 11-day PBMC culture with coronavirus spike peptide pools or control peptides (ViraFEST assay).

The chain employs TRBV27 and TRBJ2-1; the match to TRBD2 covers 7 bases. The sample was CD4+ T cells from blood, cultured in vitro. This receptor was obtained from a human donor who had recovered from COVID-19. CDR3 bases: TGTGCCAGCAGTTCGGAGCGGGGCAATGAGCAGTTCTTC. This encodes CASSSERGNEQFF.